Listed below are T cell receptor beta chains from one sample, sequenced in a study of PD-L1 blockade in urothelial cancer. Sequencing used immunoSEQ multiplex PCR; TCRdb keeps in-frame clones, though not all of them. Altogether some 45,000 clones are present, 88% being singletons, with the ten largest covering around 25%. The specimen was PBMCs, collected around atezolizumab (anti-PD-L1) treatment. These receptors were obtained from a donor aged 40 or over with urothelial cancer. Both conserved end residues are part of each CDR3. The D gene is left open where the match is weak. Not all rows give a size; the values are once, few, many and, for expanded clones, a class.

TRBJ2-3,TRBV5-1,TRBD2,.,CASSPGGVGDTQYF
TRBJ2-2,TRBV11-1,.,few,CASSPRVGSSGELFF
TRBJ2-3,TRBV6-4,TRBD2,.,CASSDPSTSESTDTQYF
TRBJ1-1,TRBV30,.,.,CAWRFRENTEAFF
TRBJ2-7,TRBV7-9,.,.,CASSVSGNYDEQYF
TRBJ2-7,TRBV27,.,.,CASTTIPIGGKQYF
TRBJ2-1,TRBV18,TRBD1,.,CASSPLGGGNEQFF
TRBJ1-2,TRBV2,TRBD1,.,CATMDRAYGYTF
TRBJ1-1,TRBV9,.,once,CASSAGIGAEAFF
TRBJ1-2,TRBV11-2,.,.,CASSTDSRPRYGYTF
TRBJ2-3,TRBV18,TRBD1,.,CASSPGTGGSTDTQYF
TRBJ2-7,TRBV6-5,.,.,CASSPPGRAAQYF
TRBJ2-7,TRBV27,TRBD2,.,CASSQLAGGLGQYF
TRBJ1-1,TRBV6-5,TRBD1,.,CASGDRANTEAFF
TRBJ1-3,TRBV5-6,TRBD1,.,CASSFGRGGNTIYF
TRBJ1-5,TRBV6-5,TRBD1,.,CASSPDRGLKPQHF
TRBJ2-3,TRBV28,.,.,CASSWRGTDTQYF
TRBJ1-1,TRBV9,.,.,CASSVGVGANTEAFF
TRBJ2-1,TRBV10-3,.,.,CAISDGESSYNEQFF
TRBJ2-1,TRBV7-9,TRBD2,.,CASSHPTSGPYNEQFF
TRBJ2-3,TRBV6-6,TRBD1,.,CASTDRGDTQYF
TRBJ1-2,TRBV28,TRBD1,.,CASGQQGGGYTF
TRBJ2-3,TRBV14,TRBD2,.,CASSQDIRASGRGRTDTQYF
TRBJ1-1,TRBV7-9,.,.,CASSTNTGYAEAFF
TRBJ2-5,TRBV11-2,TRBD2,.,CASSTGLAVETQYF
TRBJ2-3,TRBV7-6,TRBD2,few,CASSLVLGGNTQYF
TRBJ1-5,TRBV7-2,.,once,CASSLVAGGGNQPQHF
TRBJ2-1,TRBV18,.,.,CASSLQGSGEQFF
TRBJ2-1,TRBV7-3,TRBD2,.,CASSPLAGGYNEQFF
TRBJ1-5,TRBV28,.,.,CASSLQGQPQHF
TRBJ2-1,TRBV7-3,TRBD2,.,CASSLRTSGSQTGEQFF
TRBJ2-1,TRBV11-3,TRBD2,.,CASSTPTSGRFNEQFF
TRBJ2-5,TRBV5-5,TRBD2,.,CASSPPWRGSGETQYF
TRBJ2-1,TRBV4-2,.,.,CASSQGGGASSYNEQFF
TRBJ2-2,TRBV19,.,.,CASSTRTGNTGELFF
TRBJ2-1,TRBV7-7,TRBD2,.,CASSRQGLVPYNEQFF
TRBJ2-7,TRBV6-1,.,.,CASSEGGYEQYF
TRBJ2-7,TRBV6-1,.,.,CASTGPPGRYEQYF
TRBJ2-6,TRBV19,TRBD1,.,CASSPPDRGLGANVLTF
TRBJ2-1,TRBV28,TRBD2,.,CASSLWREGAGEQFF
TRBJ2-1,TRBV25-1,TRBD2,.,CASGPGGSGSYEQFF
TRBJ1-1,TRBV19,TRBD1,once,CASSGQGGTEAFF
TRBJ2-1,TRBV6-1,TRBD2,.,CASSPGGKYNEQFF
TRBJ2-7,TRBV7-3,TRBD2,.,CASRPPREGPYEQYF
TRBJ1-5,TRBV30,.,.,CAWSRGSNQPQHF
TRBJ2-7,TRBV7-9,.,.,CASSRSASYEQYF
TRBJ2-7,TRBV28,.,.,CASDPQGRPIYEQYF
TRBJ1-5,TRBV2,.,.,CASSEALRSNQPQHF
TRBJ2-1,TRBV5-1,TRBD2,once,CASQQREGPYEQFF
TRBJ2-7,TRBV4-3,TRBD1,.,CASSQALGTGQLYEQYF
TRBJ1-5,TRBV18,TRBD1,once,CASSPGTGTNQPQHF
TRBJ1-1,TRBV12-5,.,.,CASGLSGADTEAFF
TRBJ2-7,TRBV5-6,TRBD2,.,CASSLAAGTSGRRSYEQYF
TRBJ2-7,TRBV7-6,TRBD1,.,CASSLGGGQGPYEQYF